The present T cell receptor (beta chain) was sequenced within a study of early T cells in non-severe SARS-CoV-2 infection. Study information: Sequenced material consisted of bulk RNA (from unsorted whole blood), and chains were unpaired. Points from the study as a whole: Lookups in VDJdb leaned toward anti-spike CD8 responses and missed private and CD4 specificities.

J gave up 3 bases and V 4 bases, and 11 bases lay outside the gene matches. CDR1 and CDR2 (germline): SGHTA, FQGNSA. The CDR3 spans 18 residues. Unique molecular identifiers tagged individual cDNA molecules. TCRdb re-analysed the 5' RACE reads in MiXCR, keeping a single row per CDR3 protein. The data contain roughly 51,000 distinct CDR3 sequences, about 8% of them singletons. This clonotype showed up just a few times. Its antigen is still unknown. The genes are TRBV7-2 and TRBJ2-1; 11 bases match TRBD2. The sample in question was whole blood, obtained at baseline. This TCR came from an adult who was a healthcare worker with PCR-confirmed SARS-CoV-2 infection or an uninfected control (not recorded which). The CDR3 loop reads CASSSGAPGTSGYNEQFF. CDR3 in DNA: TGTGCCAGCAGCTCAGGAGCTCCCGGGACTAGCGGCTACAATGAGCAGTTCTTC.